This record concerns one TCR beta chain sequence. TCRdb keeps only in-frame clones here, not all; method: immunoSEQ multiplex PCR. This sample yields approximately 70,000 clones, of which over 80% are seen a single time; 2.5% belongs to the top ten. The sample originates from a study of blood T cell repertoires in COVID-19. Study background: In each case, the material was cDNA or gDNA derived from T cells, B-cell-depleted T cells, or PBMCs.

The source is an elderly man with active or convalescent COVID-19. The specimen was peripheral blood.

The CDR3 loop reads CASGLTGELFF. The CDR3 DNA reads as TGTGCCAGCGGTCTAACCGGGGAGCTGTTTTTT. This chain joins TRBV2 and TRBJ2-2; no reliable D call. The V gene lost 8 bases and the J gene lost 5 bases, with 6 bases spanning the gap. The CDR3 spans 11 residues. Per the germline V gene, CDR1 is SNHLY and CDR2 is FYNNEI.